This T cell receptor beta chain was recorded in a study of control samples from healthy donors and cancer patients. The CDR3 runs to 14 residues. V lost 4 bases to trimming and J lost 4 bases, with 14 bases between them. Germline V gene data show CDR1 as MNHEY and CDR2 as SMNVEV (reference sequence). Assay used: immunoSEQ multiplex PCR; TCRdb lists only in-frame clones, some missing. This sample has 100,000 or so clones, with 75% to 90% found just once. This clonotype was sampled from a man younger than 45 in good health. The gene calls are TRBV27 and TRBJ2-7; D tentatively fits TRBD1 or TRBD2 (6 bases each). The sequenced sample was blood. The CDR3 DNA reads as TGTGCCAGCAGTTCCGGGGGCCTGGTTTACGAGCAGTACTTC. It translates to CASSSGGLVYEQYF.